This T cell receptor beta chain comes out of a study of response to subunit inactivated influenza vaccine. Via MiXCR, TCRdb re-called the RT-PCR reads, giving one row per CDR3 protein. The table includes about 190,000 distinct CDR3 sequences, around an eighth detected once. Findings and limits, study-wide: Each seasonal influenza vaccination, the authors suggested, recruits few new T cells.

The germline gives CDR1 SEHNR, CDR2 FQNEAQ (reference sequence). The CDR3 spans 13 residues. Regarding this clonotype: What it binds is not known. One end of the junction fails to match germline, which may point to a read error.

This specimen consisted of CD8+ T cells sorted from PBMCs, obtained approximately 5 days after vaccination. This TCR came from a man in his fifties or sixties who received an inactivated influenza vaccine. V usage is TRBV7-9 and J usage is TRBJ1-1; D unresolved. CDR3 amino acids: CASNLALGTEAFF. The CDR3 nucleotides are TGTGCCAGCAACTTAGCGTTGGGAACTGAAGCTTTCTTT.